Here is one T cell receptor beta chain with its context. Its antigen is still unknown. This sample is drawn from a study of graft-versus-host responses after intestinal transplantation. This CDR3 region has 13 residues. Germline V CDR1 and CDR2: SEHNR, FQNEAQ (reference sequence). Trimming took off 2 bases at V and 1 base at J, with 6 bases between the two ends. This table comes from immunoSEQ multiplex PCR, and its TCRdb copy is limited to in-frame clones, with some not included. The sample shows under 100,000 clones, 80% to 85% of them seen only once. Sequencing was performed on unstimulated CD4+ T cells sorted from spleen or lymph node cells, taken before intestinal transplant. The gene calls are TRBV7-9 and TRBJ2-7; D not resolved. The receptor's source is a human donor who received an intestinal transplant. The CDR3 DNA is TGTGCCAGCAGCTTATACGGGTCCTACGAGCAGTACTTC. As protein: CASSLYGSYEQYF. Full variable domain (remainder filled in from reference TRBV7-9 and TRBJ2-7): DTGVSQNPRHKITKRGQNVTFRCDPISEHNRLYWYRQTLGQGPEFLTYFQNEAQLEKSRLLSDRFSAERPKGSFSTLEIQRTEQGDSAMYLCASSLYGSYEQYFGPGTRLTVT.